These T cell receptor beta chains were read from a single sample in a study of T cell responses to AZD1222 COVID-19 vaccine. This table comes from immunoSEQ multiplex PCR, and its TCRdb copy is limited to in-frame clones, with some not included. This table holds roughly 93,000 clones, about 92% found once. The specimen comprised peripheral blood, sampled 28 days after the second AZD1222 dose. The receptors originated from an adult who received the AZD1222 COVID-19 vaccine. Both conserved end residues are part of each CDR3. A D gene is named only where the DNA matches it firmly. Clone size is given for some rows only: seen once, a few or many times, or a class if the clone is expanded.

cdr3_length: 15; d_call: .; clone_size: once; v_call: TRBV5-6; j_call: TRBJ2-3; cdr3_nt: TGTGCCAGCAGCTTGTCCCAAGCCGGGTCAGATACGCAGTATTTT; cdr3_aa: CASSLSQAGSDTQYF
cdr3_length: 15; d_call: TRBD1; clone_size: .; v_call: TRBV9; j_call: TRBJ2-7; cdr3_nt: TGTGCCAGCAGCGTAGGAGGGGGCCCCACCTACGAGCAGTACTTC; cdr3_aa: CASSVGGGPTYEQYF
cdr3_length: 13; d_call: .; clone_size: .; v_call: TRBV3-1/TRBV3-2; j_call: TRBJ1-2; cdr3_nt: TGTGCCAGCAGCCAAGATAATAACTATGGCTACACCTTC; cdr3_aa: CASSQDNNYGYTF
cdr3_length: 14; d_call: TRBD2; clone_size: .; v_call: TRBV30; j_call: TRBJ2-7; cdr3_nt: TGTGCCTGGAGGGGACTAGCGGGGCTCTACGAGCAGTACTTC; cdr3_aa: CAWRGLAGLYEQYF
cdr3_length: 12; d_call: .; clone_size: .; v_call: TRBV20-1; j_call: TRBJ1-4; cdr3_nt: TGCAGTGCTAGTACTGGGAACGAAAAACTGTTTTTT; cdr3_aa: CSASTGNEKLFF
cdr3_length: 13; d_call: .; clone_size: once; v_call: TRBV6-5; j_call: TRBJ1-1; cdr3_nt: TGTGCCAGCAGCCCAGGGAGGAACACTGAAGCTTTCTTT; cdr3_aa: CASSPGRNTEAFF
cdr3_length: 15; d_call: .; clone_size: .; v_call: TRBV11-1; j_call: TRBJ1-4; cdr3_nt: TGTGCCAGCAGCCGCCACAGCGGGTCGAATGAAAAACTGTTTTTT; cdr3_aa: CASSRHSGSNEKLFF
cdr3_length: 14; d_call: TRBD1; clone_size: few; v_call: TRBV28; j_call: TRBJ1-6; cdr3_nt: TGTGCCAGCAGCCCTGGACAGGACAATTCACCCCTCCACTTT; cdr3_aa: CASSPGQDNSPLHF
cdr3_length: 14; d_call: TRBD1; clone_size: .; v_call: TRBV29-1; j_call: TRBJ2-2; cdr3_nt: TGCAGCGCCGTCCGGGACAGGAGGTCCGGGGAGCTGTTTTTT; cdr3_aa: CSAVRDRRSGELFF
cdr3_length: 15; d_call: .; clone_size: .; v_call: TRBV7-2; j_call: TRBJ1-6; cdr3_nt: TGTGCCAGCAGCTTAGGGCAGGGAGGTAATTCACCCCTCCACTTT; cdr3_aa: CASSLGQGGNSPLHF
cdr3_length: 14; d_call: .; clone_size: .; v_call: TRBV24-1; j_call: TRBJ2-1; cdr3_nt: TGTGCCACCGGTGCAGGGAGCTCCTACAATGAGCAGTTCTTC; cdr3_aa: CATGAGSSYNEQFF
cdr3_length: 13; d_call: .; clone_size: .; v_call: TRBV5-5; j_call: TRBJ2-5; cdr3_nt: TGTGCCAGCAGCTCTGGATCCCAAGAGACCCAGTACTTC; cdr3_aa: CASSSGSQETQYF
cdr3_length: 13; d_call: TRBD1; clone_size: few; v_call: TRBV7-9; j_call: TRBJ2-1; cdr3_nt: TGTGCCAGCAGCCAGACAGGGATTGAGGAGCAGTTCTTC; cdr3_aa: CASSQTGIEEQFF
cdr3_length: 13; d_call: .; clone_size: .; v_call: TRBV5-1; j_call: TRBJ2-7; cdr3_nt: TGCGCCAGCAGCTTGGGCCAAGCCATCGAGCAGTACTTC; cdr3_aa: CASSLGQAIEQYF
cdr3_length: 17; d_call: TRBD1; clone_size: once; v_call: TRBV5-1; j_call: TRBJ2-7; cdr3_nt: TGCGCCAGCAGCCCGTCACAGGGGACAAGGAGCTCCTACGAGCAGTACTTC; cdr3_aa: CASSPSQGTRSSYEQYF
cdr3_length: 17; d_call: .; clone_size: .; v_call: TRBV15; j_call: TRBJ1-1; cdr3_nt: TGTGCCACCAGCAGAGATACAAGGGTGAGGGGCGGCACTGAAGCTTTCTTT; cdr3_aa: CATSRDTRVRGGTEAFF
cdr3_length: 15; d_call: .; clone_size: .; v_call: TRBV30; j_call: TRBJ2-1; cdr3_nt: TGTGCCTGGAGTGTAGCACGGCTAGTGGGCAATGAGCAGTTCTTC; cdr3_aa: CAWSVARLVGNEQFF
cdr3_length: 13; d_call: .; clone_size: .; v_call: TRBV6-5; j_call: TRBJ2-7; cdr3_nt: TGTGCCAGCAGTTCTCCAGCTACCTACGAGCAGTACTTC; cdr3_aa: CASSSPATYEQYF
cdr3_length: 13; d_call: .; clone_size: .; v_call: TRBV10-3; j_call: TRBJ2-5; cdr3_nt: TGTGCCATCCGGGCCGGGACTGGAGAGACCCAGTACTTC; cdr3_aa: CAIRAGTGETQYF
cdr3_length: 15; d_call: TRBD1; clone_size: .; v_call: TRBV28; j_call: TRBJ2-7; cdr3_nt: TGTGCCAGCAGTTTGGGACAGGGAATGACCTACGAGCAGTACTTC; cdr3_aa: CASSLGQGMTYEQYF
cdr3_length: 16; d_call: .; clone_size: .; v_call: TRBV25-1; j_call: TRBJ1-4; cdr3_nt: TGTGCCAGCAGTGATCGGGACATTGGGTGGGGTGAAAAACTGTTTTTT; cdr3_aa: CASSDRDIGWGEKLFF
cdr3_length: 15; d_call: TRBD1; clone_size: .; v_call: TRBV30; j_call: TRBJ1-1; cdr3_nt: TGTGCCTCGGGACAGGGGGCGCGAATGGGCACTGAAGCTTTCTTT; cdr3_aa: CASGQGARMGTEAFF
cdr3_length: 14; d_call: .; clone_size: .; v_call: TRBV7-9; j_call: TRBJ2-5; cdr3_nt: TGTGCCAGCAGCCCGAGGTGGCCCAAGGAGACCCAGTACTTC; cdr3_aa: CASSPRWPKETQYF
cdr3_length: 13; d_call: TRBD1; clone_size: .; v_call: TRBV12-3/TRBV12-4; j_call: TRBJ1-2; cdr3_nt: TGTGCCAGCAGCCAGGGGGCCCGAGTAGGCTACACCTTC; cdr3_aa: CASSQGARVGYTF
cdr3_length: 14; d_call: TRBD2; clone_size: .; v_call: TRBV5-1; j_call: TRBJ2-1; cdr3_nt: TGCGCCAGCATGAAGCGGGGGGGCGGAAATGAGCAGTTCTTC; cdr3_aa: CASMKRGGGNEQFF
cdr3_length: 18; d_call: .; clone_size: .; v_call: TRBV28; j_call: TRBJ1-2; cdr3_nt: TGTGCCAGCAGTTTACGTCCCGGTGGGGGATACCGTAACTATGGCTACACCTTC; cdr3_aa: CASSLRPGGGYRNYGYTF
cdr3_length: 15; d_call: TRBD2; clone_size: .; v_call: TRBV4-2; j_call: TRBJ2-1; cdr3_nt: TGTGCCAGCAGCCAAGCTAGCGGGGGCCCCGATGAGCAGTTCTTC; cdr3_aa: CASSQASGGPDEQFF
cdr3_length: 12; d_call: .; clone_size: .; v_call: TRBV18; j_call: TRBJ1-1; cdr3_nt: TGTGCCAGCTCACCACGGACAGATGAAGCTTTCTTT; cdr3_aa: CASSPRTDEAFF
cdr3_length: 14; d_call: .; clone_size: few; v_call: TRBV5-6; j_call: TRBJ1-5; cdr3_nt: TGTGCCAGCAGCGTGGGACTGGGGGATCAGCCCCAGCATTTT; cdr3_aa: CASSVGLGDQPQHF
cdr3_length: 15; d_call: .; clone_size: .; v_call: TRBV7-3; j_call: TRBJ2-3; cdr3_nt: TGTGCCAGCAGCCCATATGGGCAAAACACAGATACGCAGTATTTT; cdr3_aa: CASSPYGQNTDTQYF
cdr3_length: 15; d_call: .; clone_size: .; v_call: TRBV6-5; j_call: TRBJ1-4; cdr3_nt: TGTGCCAGCAGTTACGGCGGGGGACCTAATGAAAAACTGTTTTTT; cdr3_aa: CASSYGGGPNEKLFF
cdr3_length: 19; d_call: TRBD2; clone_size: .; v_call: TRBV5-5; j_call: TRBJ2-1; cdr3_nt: TGTGCCAACAGCTTGGACGGACTAGCGGGGGGGCGTGGAGGAAATGAGCAGTTCTTC; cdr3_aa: CANSLDGLAGGRGGNEQFF
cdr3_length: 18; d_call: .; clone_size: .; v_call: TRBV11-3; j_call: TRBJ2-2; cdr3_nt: TGTGCCAGCAGCTCACAAACAACCGGGAGACTAAACACCGGGGAGCTGTTTTTT; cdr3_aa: CASSSQTTGRLNTGELFF
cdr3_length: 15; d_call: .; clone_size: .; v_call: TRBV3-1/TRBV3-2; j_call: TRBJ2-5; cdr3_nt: TGTGCCAGCAGCCAAGATGTAACGGGGTTAGAGACCCAGTACTTC; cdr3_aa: CASSQDVTGLETQYF
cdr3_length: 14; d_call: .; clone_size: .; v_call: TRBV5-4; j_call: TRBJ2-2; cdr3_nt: TGTGCCAGCAGCTTAAGGGAGACCACCGGGGAGCTGTTTTTT; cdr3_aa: CASSLRETTGELFF
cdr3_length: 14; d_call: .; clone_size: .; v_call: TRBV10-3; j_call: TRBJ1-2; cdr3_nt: TGTGCCATCAGTGATGGCCGGAGCTTCTATGGCTACACCTTC; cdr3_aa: CAISDGRSFYGYTF
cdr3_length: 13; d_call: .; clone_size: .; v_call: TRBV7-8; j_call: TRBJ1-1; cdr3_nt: TGTGCCAGCAGCCCACCGATGGGCACTGAAGCTTTCTTT; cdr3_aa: CASSPPMGTEAFF
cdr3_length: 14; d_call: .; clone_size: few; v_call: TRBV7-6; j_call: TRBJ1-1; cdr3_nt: TGTGCCAGCAGCTTGGGACCCCATGGCACTGAAGCTTTCTTT; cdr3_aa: CASSLGPHGTEAFF
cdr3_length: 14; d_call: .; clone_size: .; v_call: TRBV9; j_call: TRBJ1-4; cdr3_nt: TGTGCCAGCAGCGTAAACGGAAAGAATGAAAAACTGTTTTTT; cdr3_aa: CASSVNGKNEKLFF
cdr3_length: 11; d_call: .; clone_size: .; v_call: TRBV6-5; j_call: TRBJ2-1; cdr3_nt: TGTGCCAGCAGTTATAACAATGAGCAGTTCTTC; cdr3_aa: CASSYNNEQFF
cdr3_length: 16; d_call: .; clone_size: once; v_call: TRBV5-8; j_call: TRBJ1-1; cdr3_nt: TGTGCCAGCAGCCTCAGGCCATCTTGGGGGAGCACTGAAGCTTTCTTT; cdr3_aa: CASSLRPSWGSTEAFF
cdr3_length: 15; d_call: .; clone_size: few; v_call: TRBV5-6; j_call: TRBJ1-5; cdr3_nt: TGTGCCAGCAGCCTCGGACGGCTAGGCAATCAGCCCCAGCATTTT; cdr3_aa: CASSLGRLGNQPQHF